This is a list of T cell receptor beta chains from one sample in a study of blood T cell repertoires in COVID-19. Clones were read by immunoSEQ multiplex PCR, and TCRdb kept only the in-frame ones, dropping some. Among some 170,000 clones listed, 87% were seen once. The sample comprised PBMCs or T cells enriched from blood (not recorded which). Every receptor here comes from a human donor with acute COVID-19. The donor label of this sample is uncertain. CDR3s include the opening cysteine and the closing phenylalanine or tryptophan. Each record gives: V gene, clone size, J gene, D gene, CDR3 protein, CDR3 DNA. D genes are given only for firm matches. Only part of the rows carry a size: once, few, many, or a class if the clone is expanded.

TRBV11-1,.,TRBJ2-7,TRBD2,CASSQFGTSGEQYF,TGTGCCAGCAGCCAATTTGGGACTAGCGGCGAGCAGTACTTC
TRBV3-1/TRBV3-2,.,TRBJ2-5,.,CASSQNKGVGKETQYF,TGTGCCAGCAGCCAGAATAAGGGAGTGGGGAAAGAGACCCAGTACTTC
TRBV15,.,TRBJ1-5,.,CATSRDVSGSNQPQHF,TGTGCCACCAGCAGAGATGTCAGTGGCAGCAATCAGCCCCAGCATTTT
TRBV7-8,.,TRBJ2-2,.,CASSLLAVNTGELFF,TGTGCCAGCAGCTTACTCGCGGTGAACACCGGGGAGCTGTTTTTT
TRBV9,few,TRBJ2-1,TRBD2,CASSVDAGTSMPEQFF,TGTGCCAGCAGCGTCGATGCCGGGACTAGTATGCCTGAGCAGTTCTTC
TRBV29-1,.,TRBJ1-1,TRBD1,CSYDRGDSEAFF,TGCAGCTATGACAGGGGAGACTCTGAAGCTTTCTTT
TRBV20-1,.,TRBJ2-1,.,CSAKAPRGLFF,TGCAGTGCTAAGGCCCCCAGGGGTTTGTTCTTC
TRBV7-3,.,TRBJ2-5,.,CASSSTGLLTETQYF,TGTGCCAGCAGCTCCACCGGACTTCTCACGGAGACCCAGTACTTC
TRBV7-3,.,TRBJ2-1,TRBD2,CASSLSGSSYNEQFF,TGTGCCAGCAGCCTGAGCGGGAGCTCCTACAATGAGCAGTTCTTC
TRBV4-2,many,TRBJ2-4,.,CASSQDLGPRVAKNIQYF,TGTGCCAGCAGCCAAGATTTAGGCCCCCGGGTAGCCAAAAACATTCAGTACTTC
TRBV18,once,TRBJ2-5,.,CASSSVGETQYF,TGTGCCAGCTCAAGCGTTGGGGAGACCCAGTACTTC
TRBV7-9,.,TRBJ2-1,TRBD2,CASSLSTGGPYNEQFF,TGTGCCAGCAGCTTAAGCACGGGGGGGCCATACAATGAGCAGTTCTTC
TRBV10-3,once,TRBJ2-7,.,CAISDPGGLREQYF,TGTGCCATCAGTGACCCCGGGGGGCTCCGCGAGCAGTACTTC
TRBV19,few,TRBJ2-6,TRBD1,CASSPQGDGANVLTF,TGTGCCAGTAGCCCACAGGGGGATGGGGCCAACGTCCTGACTTTC
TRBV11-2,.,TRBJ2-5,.,CASSRTGGETQYF,TGTGCCAGCAGCAGGACAGGAGGGGAGACCCAGTACTTC
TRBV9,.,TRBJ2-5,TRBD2,CASSPGLAGVGETQYF,TGTGCCAGCAGCCCAGGACTAGCGGGGGTGGGAGAGACCCAGTACTTC
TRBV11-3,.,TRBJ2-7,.,CASSSGGYEQYF,TGTGCCAGCAGCTCCGGGGGCTACGAGCAGTACTTC
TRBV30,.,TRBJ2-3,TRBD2,CAWSWTSGHHTDTQYF,TGTGCCTGGAGTTGGACTAGCGGGCATCACACGGATACGCAGTATTTT
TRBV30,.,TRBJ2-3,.,CAWNRETTDTQYF,TGTGCCTGGAATCGGGAGACCACAGATACGCAGTATTTT
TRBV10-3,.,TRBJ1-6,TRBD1,CAISDPGQGVNSPLHF,TGTGCCATCAGTGACCCGGGACAGGGAGTTAATTCACCCCTCCACTTT
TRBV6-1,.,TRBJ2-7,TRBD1,CASSERDRGPTYEQYF,TGTGCCAGCAGTGAAAGGGACAGGGGGCCAACCTACGAGCAGTACTTC
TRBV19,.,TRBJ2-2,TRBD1,CASRDRELSGAGELFF,TGTGCCAGTAGAGACAGGGAATTAAGTGGAGCCGGGGAGCTGTTTTTT
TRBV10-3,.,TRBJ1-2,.,CAISEGDRRSYGYTF,TGTGCCATCAGTGAGGGAGACAGACGATCATATGGCTACACCTTC
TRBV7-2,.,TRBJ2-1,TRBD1,CASSFPGQGYNEQFF,TGTGCCAGCAGCTTCCCCGGACAGGGTTACAATGAGCAGTTCTTC
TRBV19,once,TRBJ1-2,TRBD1,CASTPDRAYGYTF,TGTGCCAGTACCCCAGACAGGGCCTATGGCTACACCTTC